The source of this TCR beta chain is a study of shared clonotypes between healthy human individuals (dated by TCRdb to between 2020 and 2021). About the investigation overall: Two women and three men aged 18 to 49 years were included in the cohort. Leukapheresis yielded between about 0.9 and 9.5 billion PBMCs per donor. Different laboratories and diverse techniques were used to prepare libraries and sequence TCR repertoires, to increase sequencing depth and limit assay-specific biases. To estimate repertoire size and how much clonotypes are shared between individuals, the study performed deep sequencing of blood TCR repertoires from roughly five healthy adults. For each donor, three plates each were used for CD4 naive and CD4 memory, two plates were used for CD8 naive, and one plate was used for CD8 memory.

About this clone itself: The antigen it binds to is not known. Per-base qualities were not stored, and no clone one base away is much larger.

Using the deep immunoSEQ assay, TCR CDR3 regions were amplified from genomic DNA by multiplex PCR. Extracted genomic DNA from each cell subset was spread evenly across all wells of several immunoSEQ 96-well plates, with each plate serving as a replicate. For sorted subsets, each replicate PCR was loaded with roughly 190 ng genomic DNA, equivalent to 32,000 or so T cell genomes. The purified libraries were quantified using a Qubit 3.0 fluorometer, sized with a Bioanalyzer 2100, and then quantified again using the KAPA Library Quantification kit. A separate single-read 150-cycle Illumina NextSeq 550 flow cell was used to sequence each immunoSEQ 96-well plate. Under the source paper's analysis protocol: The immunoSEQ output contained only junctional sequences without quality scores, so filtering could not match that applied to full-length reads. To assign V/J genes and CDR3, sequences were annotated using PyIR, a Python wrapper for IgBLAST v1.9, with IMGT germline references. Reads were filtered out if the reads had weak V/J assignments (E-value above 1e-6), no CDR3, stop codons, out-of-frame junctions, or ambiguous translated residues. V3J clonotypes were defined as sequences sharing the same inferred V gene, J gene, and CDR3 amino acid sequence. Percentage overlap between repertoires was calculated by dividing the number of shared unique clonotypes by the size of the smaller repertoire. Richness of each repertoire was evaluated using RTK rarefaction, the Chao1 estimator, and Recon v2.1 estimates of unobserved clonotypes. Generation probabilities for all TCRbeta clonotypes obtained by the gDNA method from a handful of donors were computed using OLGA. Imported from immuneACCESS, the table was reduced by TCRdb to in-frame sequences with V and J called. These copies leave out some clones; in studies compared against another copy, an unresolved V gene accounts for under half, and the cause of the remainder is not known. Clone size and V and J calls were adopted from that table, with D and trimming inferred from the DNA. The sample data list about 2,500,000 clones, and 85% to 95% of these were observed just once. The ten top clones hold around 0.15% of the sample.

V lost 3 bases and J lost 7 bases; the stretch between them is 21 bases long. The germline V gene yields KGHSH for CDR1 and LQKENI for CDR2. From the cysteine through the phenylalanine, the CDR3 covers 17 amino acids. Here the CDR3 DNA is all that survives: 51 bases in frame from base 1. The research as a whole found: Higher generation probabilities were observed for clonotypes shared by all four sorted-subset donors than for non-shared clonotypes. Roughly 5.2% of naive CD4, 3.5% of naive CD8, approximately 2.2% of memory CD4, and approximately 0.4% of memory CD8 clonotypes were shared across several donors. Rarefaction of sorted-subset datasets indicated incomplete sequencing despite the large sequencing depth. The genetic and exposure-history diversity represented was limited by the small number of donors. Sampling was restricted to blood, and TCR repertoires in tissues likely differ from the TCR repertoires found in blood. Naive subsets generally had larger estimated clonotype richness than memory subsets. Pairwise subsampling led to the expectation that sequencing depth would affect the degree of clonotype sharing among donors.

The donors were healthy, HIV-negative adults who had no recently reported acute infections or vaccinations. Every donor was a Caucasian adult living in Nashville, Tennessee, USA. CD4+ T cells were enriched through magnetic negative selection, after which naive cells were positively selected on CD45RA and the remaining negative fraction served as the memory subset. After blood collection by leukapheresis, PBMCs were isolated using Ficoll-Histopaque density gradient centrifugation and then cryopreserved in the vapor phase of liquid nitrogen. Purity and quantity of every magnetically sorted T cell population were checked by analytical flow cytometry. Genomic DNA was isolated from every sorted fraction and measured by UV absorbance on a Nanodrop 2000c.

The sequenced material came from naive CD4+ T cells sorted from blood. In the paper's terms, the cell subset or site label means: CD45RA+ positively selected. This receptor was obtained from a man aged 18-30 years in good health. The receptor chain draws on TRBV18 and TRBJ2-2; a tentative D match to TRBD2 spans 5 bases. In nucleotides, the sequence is TGTGCCAGCTCACCCCAACCTAGCCAGCCGAGTGGCGGGGAGCTGTTTTTT. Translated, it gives CASSPQPSQPSGGELFF.